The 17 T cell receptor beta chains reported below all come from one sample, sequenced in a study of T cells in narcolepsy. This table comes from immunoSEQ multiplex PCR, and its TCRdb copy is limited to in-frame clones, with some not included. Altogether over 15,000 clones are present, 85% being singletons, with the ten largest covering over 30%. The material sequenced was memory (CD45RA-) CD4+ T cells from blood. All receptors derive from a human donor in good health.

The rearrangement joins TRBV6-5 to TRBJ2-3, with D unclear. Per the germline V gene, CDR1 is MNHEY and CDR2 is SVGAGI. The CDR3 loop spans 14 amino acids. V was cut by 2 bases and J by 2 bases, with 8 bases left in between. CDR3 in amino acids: CASSYDPITDTQYF. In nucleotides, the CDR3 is TGTGCCAGCAGTTACGACCCCATCACAGATACGCAGTATTTT.

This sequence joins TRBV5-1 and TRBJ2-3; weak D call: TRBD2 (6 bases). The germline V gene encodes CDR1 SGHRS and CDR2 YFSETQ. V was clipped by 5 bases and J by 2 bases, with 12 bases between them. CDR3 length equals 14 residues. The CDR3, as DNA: TGCGCCAGCAGTCTAGCGTCCCACACAGATACGCAGTATTTT. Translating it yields CASSLASHTDTQYF.

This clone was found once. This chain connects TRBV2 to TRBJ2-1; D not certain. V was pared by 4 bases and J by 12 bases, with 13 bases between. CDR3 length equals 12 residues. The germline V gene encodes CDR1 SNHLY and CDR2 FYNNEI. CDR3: CASSGGGVGQFF. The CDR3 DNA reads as TGTGCCAGCAGTGGAGGTGGGGTAGGGCAGTTCTTC.

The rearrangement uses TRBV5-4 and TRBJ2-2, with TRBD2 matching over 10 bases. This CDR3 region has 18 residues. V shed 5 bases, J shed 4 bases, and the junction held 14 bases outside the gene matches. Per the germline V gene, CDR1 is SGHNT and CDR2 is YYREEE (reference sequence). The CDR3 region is CASRRDLIAGGGTGELFF. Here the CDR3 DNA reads TGTGCCAGCAGGCGAGATCTAATAGCGGGGGGTGGCACCGGGGAGCTGTTTTTT.

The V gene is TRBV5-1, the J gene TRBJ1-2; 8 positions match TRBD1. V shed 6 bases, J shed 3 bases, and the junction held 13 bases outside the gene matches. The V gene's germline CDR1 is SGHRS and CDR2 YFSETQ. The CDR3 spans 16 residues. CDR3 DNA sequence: TGCGCCAGCACCTCTCTGGGAGCAGGGGGCGACTATGGCTACACCTTC. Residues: CASTSLGAGGDYGYTF.

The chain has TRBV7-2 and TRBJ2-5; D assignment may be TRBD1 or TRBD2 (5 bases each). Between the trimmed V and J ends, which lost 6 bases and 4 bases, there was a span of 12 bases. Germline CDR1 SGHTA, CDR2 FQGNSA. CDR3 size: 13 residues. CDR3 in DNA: TGTGCCAGCAGGGGGGAGATTCGAGAGACCCAGTACTTC. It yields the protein CASRGEIRETQYF.

CDR3 in DNA: TGTGCCAGCAACCTAGGAGGCACCGGGGAGCTGTTTTTT. Protein sequence: CASNLGGTGELFF. V gene TRBV2 combines with J gene TRBJ2-2; D possibly corresponds to TRBD2 (5 bases). Germline CDR1 is SNHLY and CDR2 is FYNNEI. V lost 7 bases, J lost 4 bases, and 10 bases lay in between. The CDR3 extends over 13 amino acids.

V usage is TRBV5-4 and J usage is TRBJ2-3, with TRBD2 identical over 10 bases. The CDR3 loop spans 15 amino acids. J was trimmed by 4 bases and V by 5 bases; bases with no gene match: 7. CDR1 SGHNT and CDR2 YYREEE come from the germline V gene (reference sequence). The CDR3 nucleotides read TGTGCCAGCAGGTTAGGGGGGACTAGCGCAGATACGCAGTATTTT. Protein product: CASRLGGTSADTQYF.

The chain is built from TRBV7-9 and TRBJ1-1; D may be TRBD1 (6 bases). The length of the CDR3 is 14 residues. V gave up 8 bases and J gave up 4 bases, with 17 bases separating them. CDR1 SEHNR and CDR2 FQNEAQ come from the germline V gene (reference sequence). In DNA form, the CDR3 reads TGTGCCAGCCATGCCCTAGGGGGGGGCACTGAAGCTTTCTTT. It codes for CASHALGGGTEAFF.

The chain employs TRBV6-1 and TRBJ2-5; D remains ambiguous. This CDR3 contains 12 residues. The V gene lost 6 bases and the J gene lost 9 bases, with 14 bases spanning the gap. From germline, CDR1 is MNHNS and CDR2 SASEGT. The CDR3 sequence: CASSTSQGSQYF. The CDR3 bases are TGTGCCAGCAGCACGTCCCAAGGATCCCAGTACTTC.

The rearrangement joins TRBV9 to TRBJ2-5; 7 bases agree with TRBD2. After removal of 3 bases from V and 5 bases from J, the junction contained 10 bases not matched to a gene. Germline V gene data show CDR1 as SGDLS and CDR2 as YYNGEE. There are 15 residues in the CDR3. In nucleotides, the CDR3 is TGTGCCAGCAGCGGGGGGACCCTCGGGAGGGAGACCCAGTACTTC. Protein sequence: CASSGGTLGRETQYF.

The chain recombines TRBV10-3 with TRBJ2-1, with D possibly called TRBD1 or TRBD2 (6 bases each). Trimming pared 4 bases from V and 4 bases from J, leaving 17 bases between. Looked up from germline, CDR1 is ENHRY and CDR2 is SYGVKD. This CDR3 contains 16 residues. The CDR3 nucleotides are TGTGCCATCAGTGCAAGCATCGGGGGCATTTACAATGAGCAGTTCTTC. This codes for CAISASIGGIYNEQFF.

This CDR3 reads CASSQGTGENTEAFF. CDR3 coding DNA: TGTGCCAGCTCACAGGGGACAGGGGAGAACACTGAAGCTTTCTTT. The chain couples TRBV18 to TRBJ1-1; 10 bases are a match to TRBD1. CDR1 and CDR2 (germline): KGHSH, LQKENI. The CDR3 consists of 15 residues. J lost 1 base, V lost 4 bases, and 3 bases had no gene match.

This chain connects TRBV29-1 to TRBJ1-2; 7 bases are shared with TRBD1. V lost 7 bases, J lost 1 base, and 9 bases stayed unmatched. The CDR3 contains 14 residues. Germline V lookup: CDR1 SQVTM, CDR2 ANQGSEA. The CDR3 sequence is CSAQKTGFNYGYTF. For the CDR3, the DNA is TGCAGCGCCCAAAAGACAGGGTTTAACTATGGCTACACCTTC.

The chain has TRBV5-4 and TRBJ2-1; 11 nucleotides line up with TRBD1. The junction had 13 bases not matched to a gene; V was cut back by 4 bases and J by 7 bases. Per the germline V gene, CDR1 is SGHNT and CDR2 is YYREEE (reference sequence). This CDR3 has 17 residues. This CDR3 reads CASSRKTGTGGGNEQFF. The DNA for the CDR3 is TGTGCCAGCAGCCGAAAGACCGGGACAGGGGGTGGAAATGAGCAGTTCTTC.

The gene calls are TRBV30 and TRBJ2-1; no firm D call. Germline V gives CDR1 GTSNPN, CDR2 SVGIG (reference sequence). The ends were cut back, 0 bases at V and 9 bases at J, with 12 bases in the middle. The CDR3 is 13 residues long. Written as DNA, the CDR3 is TGTGCCTGGAGTGTACTGGGGTTAGGTGAGCAGTTCTTC. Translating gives CAWSVLGLGEQFF.

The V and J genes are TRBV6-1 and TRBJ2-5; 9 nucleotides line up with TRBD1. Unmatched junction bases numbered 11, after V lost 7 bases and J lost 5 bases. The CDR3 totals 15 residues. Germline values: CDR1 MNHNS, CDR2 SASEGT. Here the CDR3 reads CASKTTGTGSETQYF. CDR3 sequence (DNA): TGTGCCAGCAAGACGACCGGGACAGGGAGCGAGACCCAGTACTTC.